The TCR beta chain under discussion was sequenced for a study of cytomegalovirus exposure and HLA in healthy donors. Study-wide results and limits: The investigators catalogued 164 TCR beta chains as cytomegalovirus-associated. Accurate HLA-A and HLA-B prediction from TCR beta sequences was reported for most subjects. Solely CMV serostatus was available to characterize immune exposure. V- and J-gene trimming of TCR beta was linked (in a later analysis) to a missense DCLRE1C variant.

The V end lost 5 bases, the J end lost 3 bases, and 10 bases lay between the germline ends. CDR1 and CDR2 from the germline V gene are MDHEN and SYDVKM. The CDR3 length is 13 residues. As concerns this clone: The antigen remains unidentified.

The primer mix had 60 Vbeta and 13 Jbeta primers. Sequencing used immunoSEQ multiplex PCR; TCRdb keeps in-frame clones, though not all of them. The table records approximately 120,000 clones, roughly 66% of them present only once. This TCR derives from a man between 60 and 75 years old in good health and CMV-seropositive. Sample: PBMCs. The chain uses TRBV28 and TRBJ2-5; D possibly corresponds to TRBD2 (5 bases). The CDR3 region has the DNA TGTGCCAGCAGTAGGCTAGCAGAAGAGACCCAGTACTTC. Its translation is CASSRLAEETQYF.